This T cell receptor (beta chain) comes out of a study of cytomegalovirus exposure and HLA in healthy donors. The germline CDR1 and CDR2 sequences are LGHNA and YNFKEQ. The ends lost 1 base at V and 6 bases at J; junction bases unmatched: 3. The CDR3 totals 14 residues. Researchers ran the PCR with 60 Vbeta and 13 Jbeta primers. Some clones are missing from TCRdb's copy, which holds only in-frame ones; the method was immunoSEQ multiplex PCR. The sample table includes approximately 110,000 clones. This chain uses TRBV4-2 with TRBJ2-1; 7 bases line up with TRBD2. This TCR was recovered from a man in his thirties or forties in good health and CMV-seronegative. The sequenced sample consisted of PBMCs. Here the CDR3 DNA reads TGTGCCAGCAGCCAAGCGCGGGAGCTCAATGAGCAGTTCTTC. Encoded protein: CASSQARELNEQFF.